The rows below give T cell receptor beta chains drawn from one sample of a study of blood T cell repertoires in COVID-19. Sequencing used immunoSEQ multiplex PCR; TCRdb keeps in-frame clones, though not all of them. The table shows a few hundred thousand clones, with more than 75% occurring only once. Sample: peripheral blood. The receptors were gathered from a woman between 50 and 59 years old with acute or convalescent COVID-19. Each CDR3 is given with its conserved first and last residue. The D gene is left open where the match is weak. Where a row states a size, it is once, few, many or the class of an expanded clone; other rows omit it.

D | J | size | V | DNA | CDR3
TRBD1 | TRBJ1-1 | . | TRBV7-2 | TGTGCCAGCAGGGCAGGACAGGGGTTCATGGACACTGAAGCTTTCTTT | CASRAGQGFMDTEAFF
TRBD1 | TRBJ1-1 | . | TRBV18 | TGTGCCAGCGCGACAGGGATGGGCACTGAAGCTTTCTTT | CASATGMGTEAFF
. | TRBJ2-7 | . | TRBV7-2 | TGTGCCAGCAGCTTCTCCGGGACCAGGGGCGAGCAGTACTTC | CASSFSGTRGEQYF
TRBD1 | TRBJ1-4 | . | TRBV2 | TGTGCCAGCAGTTGGACAGGGGTGGGCGAAAAACTGTTTTTT | CASSWTGVGEKLFF
TRBD2 | TRBJ2-7 | . | TRBV3-1/TRBV3-2 | TGTGCCAGCAGCAGCGGGACTGGCTACGAGCAGTACTTC | CASSSGTGYEQYF
. | TRBJ2-7 | once | TRBV28 | TGTGCCAGCAGTGAGGCTTCGGGACACGGATACGAGCAGTACTTC | CASSEASGHGYEQYF
TRBD2 | TRBJ2-1 | . | TRBV2 | TGTGCCAGCAGTGAAGTGGTAGCGGGAGCCAACCGGGATTACAATGAGCAGTTCTTC | CASSEVVAGANRDYNEQFF
. | TRBJ1-5 | . | TRBV18 | TGTGCCAGCTCACGCCCACATCGGGGTAGCAATCAGCCCCAGCATTTT | CASSRPHRGSNQPQHF
. | TRBJ2-2 | . | TRBV12-3/TRBV12-4 | TGTGCCAGCAGCAGCGTACCCGGGGAGCTGTTTTTT | CASSSVPGELFF
TRBD2 | TRBJ2-7 | . | TRBV2 | TGTGCCAGCATCATGGACGGGGGGGAGCAGTACTTC | CASIMDGGEQYF
. | TRBJ1-6 | . | TRBV18 | TGTGCCAGCTCGTCCCAGGGTCTTTCACCCCTCCACTTT | CASSSQGLSPLHF
TRBD2 | TRBJ2-1 | once | TRBV2 | TGTGCCAGCAAAAGCGGGAGCTCCTACAATGAGCAGTTCTTC | CASKSGSSYNEQFF
. | TRBJ2-5 | . | TRBV12-5 | TGTGCTAGTGGTTTGGGACAGACGAAAGAAGAGACCCAGTACTTC | CASGLGQTKEETQYF
TRBD2 | TRBJ2-1 | . | TRBV19 | TGTGCCAGTAGAGCGGGACGGCTAAACAATGAGCAGTTCTTC | CASRAGRLNNEQFF
. | TRBJ1-1 | . | TRBV29-1 | TGCAGCGTTGAACTTCAGGCCGTGAACACTGAAGCTTTCTTT | CSVELQAVNTEAFF
. | TRBJ1-4 | . | TRBV30 | TGTGCCTGGAGTGTACGAGGGCGCCTACTCCGTGGAAAACTGTTTTTT | CAWSVRGRLLRGKLFF
. | TRBJ2-3 | . | TRBV2 | TGTGCCAGCAGTGAAGGAGGCTCTTACACAGATACGCAGTATTTT | CASSEGGSYTDTQYF
. | TRBJ1-6 | . | TRBV13 | TGTGCCAGCAGCGAAGGACACGGCTATAATTCACCCCTCCACTTT | CASSEGHGYNSPLHF
TRBD1 | TRBJ2-6 | . | TRBV7-8 | TGTGCCAGCAGTCTAGGGGGCGCAGGGGCCAACGTCCTGACTTTC | CASSLGGAGANVLTF
TRBD1 | TRBJ1-1 | . | TRBV28 | TGTGCCAGCAGCTACGGGGGACAGGGGCCTAGGTCTGAAGCTTTCTTT | CASSYGGQGPRSEAFF
TRBD2 | TRBJ2-1 | . | TRBV9 | TGTGCCAGCAGCGGCTGGAGCGGGGTCCACAATGAGCAGTTCTTC | CASSGWSGVHNEQFF
TRBD2 | TRBJ2-1 | . | TRBV24-1 | TGTGCCACCAGTGACCCTACTAGCGGGTCCTACAATGAGCAGTTCTTC | CATSDPTSGSYNEQFF
. | TRBJ2-2 | . | TRBV5-1 | TGCGCCAGCAGCCCCCCCGTTTCGTTTGGGAGCGGGGAGCTGTTTTTT | CASSPPVSFGSGELFF
. | TRBJ2-7 | . | TRBV4-1 | TGCGCCAGCAGCCGCATTATCGCCGGCTCTGGCAGGGAGCAGTACTTC | CASSRIIAGSGREQYF
. | TRBJ2-5 | few | TRBV2 | TGTGCCAGCATGCACACGGGGAAGACCCAGTACTTC | CASMHTGKTQYF
. | TRBJ1-1 | . | TRBV30 | TGTGCCTGGAAGGGGCTTGGGGGGTTATATGACACTGAAGCTTTCTTT | CAWKGLGGLYDTEAFF
. | TRBJ2-5 | . | TRBV12-3/TRBV12-4 | TGTGCCAGCAGTTTGTCGGGGATCGAGACCCAGTACTTC | CASSLSGIETQYF
. | TRBJ1-5 | . | TRBV19 | TGTGCCAGTAGTATCGGACAGAATCAGCCCCAGCATTTT | CASSIGQNQPQHF
TRBD1 | TRBJ2-5 | . | TRBV7-9 | TGTGCCAGCAGTTACCAGGGGGCGGGGGAGACCCAGTACTTC | CASSYQGAGETQYF
TRBD1 | TRBJ2-7 | . | TRBV24-1 | TGTGCCACCAGTGAACCCCAGGGGGCGTCTGACGAGCAGTACTTC | CATSEPQGASDEQYF
TRBD2 | TRBJ2-1 | . | TRBV2 | TGTGCCAGCAGTGCAACTAGCGGCACCTACCCCCCCTACAATGAGCAGTTCTTC | CASSATSGTYPPYNEQFF
. | TRBJ2-3 | once | TRBV5-1 | TGCGCCAGCAGCCCTCCTCTAGCAGCTAGCACAGATACGCAGTATTTT | CASSPPLAASTDTQYF
TRBD1 | TRBJ2-3 | . | TRBV3-1/TRBV3-2 | TGTGCCAGCAGCCAACTTGTGGGACAGGGGGTCGCAGATACGCAGTATTTT | CASSQLVGQGVADTQYF
TRBD1 | TRBJ1-2 | . | TRBV19 | TGTGCCAGTAGCCCGGACAGGGGGCAAGGCTACACCTTC | CASSPDRGQGYTF
. | TRBJ1-1 | . | TRBV4-3 | TGCGCCAGCAGCCAAGGGAGGGGTTCAGCTTTCTTT | CASSQGRGSAFF
. | TRBJ2-1 | . | TRBV4-1 | TGCGCCAGCAGCCCGACCCTAGCGCGCTCCTACAATGAGCAGTTCTTC | CASSPTLARSYNEQFF
. | TRBJ1-6 | . | TRBV6-5 | TGTGCCAGCAGTCACCCTCTGACAGGCTATTCACCCCTCCACTTT | CASSHPLTGYSPLHF
. | TRBJ1-1 | . | TRBV27 | TGTGCCAGCAGGATGTGGCAGGAGAACACTGAAGCTTTCTTT | CASRMWQENTEAFF
. | TRBJ1-5 | . | TRBV5-1 | TGCGCCAGCAGCTTGGATGGGCGCCAGGGCTCGGCAGTGGTCCAGCATTTT | CASSLDGRQGSAVVQHF
TRBD1 | TRBJ2-7 | . | TRBV5-5 | TGTGCCAGCAGCCTAACCGCCGGGACAGGGGCCTCGTCCTACGAGCAGTACTTC | CASSLTAGTGASSYEQYF
TRBD1 | TRBJ1-6 | . | TRBV7-8 | TGTGCCAGCACCCTAGGGAAGGGACAGGTTAATTCACCCCTCCACTTT | CASTLGKGQVNSPLHF
TRBD2 | TRBJ2-7 | . | TRBV6-5 | TGTGCCAGCAGTCCTATTCTAGCGGGAGGGTACGAGCAGTACTTC | CASSPILAGGYEQYF
TRBD1 | TRBJ1-3 | . | TRBV29-1 | TGCAGCGCTGGGACAGCACGAAACACCATATATTTT | CSAGTARNTIYF